The 20 T cell receptor beta chains below come from one sample, sequenced in a study of shared clonotypes between healthy human individuals. The repertoire was sequenced with immunoSEQ multiplex PCR; TCRdb's copy has only in-frame clones and lacks some. The table has some 1,600,000 clones, nearly 99% seen once. Sequenced material: naive CD4+ T cells sorted from blood. The subset is: CD45RA+ positively selected. The receptors derive from a man aged 30-40 years in good health.

This rearrangement joins TRBV21-1 to TRBJ2-1; the D call in the table, TRBD2, was not verified against the DNA. TRBV21-1 is shown as a pseudogene. The CDR3 consists of 16 residues. The chain's CDR3 is CASSPKRDFSYNEQFF. DNA of the CDR3: TGTGCCAGCAGCCCGAAGAGGGACTTCTCCTACAATGAGCAGTTCTTC.

In nucleotides, the CDR3 is TGTGCCAGCAGCTTGCAGGGCCCAGGGTTCGCCTACACCTTC. Translation: CASSLQGPGFAYTF. The rearrangement links TRBV5-4 to TRBJ1-2; the D gene is possibly TRBD1 (5 bases). The V gene's germline CDR1 is SGHNT and CDR2 YYREEE (reference sequence). The CDR3 has 14 residues. The V gene lost 1 base and the J gene lost 10 bases, with 17 bases spanning the gap.

This chain connects TRBV4-1 to TRBJ2-7; D might be TRBD1 or TRBD2, each matching 5 bases. This CDR3 has 15 amino acids. Trimming took off 0 bases at V and 0 bases at J, with 9 bases between the two ends. Germline CDR1 is MGHRA and CDR2 is YSYEKL. The CDR3 loop reads CASSQEWGSSYEQYF. DNA for the CDR3: TGCGCCAGCAGCCAAGAATGGGGGAGCTCCTACGAGCAGTACTTC.

This chain joins TRBV4-1 and TRBJ2-1; 8 bases line up with TRBD1. This CDR3 has 19 residues. With V trimmed by 1 base and J by 6 bases, 17 bases remained unmatched. The germline CDR1 and CDR2 sequences are MGHRA and YSYEKL. CDR3 coding DNA: TGCGCCAGCAGCCAAGCAATCCCCTCACCGGGACAGGCGATCAATGAGCAGTTCTTC. It encodes CASSQAIPSPGQAINEQFF.

The V and J genes are TRBV7-8 and TRBJ2-1; 10 nucleotides align to TRBD2. CDR3 size: 18 residues. Germline CDR1 reads SGHVS; CDR2 reads FQNEAQ. Losses at the gene ends were 2 bases for V and 4 bases for J; bases not matched to a gene: 11. CDR3 loop: CASSLSGRAIQGYNEQFF. The CDR3 DNA reads as TGTGCCAGCAGCTTAAGCGGGAGGGCCATTCAGGGGTACAATGAGCAGTTCTTC.

For this clone: The same CDR3 also results from other DNA sequences found in this sample. The chain couples TRBV5-4 to TRBJ1-5; no reliable D call. The CDR3 runs 12 residues. Between the trimmed V and J ends, which lost 1 base and 3 bases, there was a span of 2 bases. Germline assignment: CDR1 SGHNT and CDR2 YYREEE (reference sequence). CDR3 nucleotides: TGTGCCAGCAGCTTGAACAATCAGCCCCAGCATTTT. This encodes CASSLNNQPQHF.

The genes are TRBV6-1 and TRBJ2-3; D is ambiguous. The CDR3 consists of 13 residues. In germline, CDR1 is MNHNS, CDR2 SASEGT. The V end lost 6 bases, the J end lost 3 bases, and 10 bases lay between the germline ends. The CDR3 region is CASSLEKTDTQYF. The CDR3 nucleotides read TGTGCCAGCAGCCTCGAGAAAACAGATACGCAGTATTTT.

The chain carries TRBV6-5 and TRBJ2-7, with a weak D call TRBD1 (5 bases). This CDR3 is 13 amino acids long. V lost 7 bases to trimming and J lost 1 base, with 11 bases between them. CDR1 and CDR2 (germline): MNHEY, SVGAGI. The CDR3 loop reads CASKSRVSYEQYF. CDR3 in DNA: TGTGCCAGCAAAAGCAGGGTGTCCTACGAGCAGTACTTC.

This clone has only a few counts. This sample includes further DNA sequences coding for the same CDR3. The chain recombines TRBV7-9 with TRBJ2-7; no clear D. This CDR3 has 12 amino acids. Germline CDR1 is SEHNR and CDR2 is FQNEAQ (reference sequence). Trimming cost V 5 bases and J 2 bases, with 7 bases left between them. Written as DNA, the CDR3 is TGTGCCAGCAGCAGGGATACCTACGAGCAGTACTTC. Translation gives CASSRDTYEQYF.

The chain joins TRBV25-1 to TRBJ2-1; TRBD1 matches at 9 bases. The CDR3 consists of 15 residues. V lost 5 bases to trimming and J lost 5 bases; unmatched junction nucleotides: 7. CDR1 is MGHDK, CDR2 SYGVNS, per germline. The CDR3 loop is CASSTSGTGNNEQFF. CDR3 coding DNA: TGTGCCAGCAGTACCTCCGGGACAGGGAACAATGAGCAGTTCTTC.

The CDR3 sequence: CASRETGTGTLRNQPQHF. CDR3 coding DNA: TGTGCCAGCAGGGAAACCGGGACAGGTACGCTGCGCAATCAGCCCCAGCATTTT. The chain joins TRBV28 to TRBJ1-5; the match to TRBD1 covers 8 bases. The germline V gene encodes CDR1 MDHEN and CDR2 SYDVKM. This CDR3 region has 18 residues. With 6 bases clipped from V and 2 bases from J, the junction kept 15 bases outside the gene matches.

This chain joins TRBV5-4 and TRBJ1-1; a weak D match, TRBD1 (6 bases). The CDR3 covers 16 residues. Per the germline V gene, CDR1 is SGHNT and CDR2 is YYREEE (reference sequence). The ends were cut back, 2 bases at V and 5 bases at J, with 19 bases in the middle. In DNA, the CDR3 is TGTGCCAGCAGCTTTAAACAGGGAGCCCCTGAAACTGAAGCTTTCTTT. It yields the protein CASSFKQGAPETEAFF.

The chain links TRBV5-6 to TRBJ1-4; D unresolved. The V gene's germline CDR1 is SGHDT and CDR2 YYEEEE. The CDR3 spans 16 residues. V lost 1 base and J 0 bases, leaving 10 bases between the germline ends. The DNA of the CDR3 is TGTGCCAGCAGCTTGATGGCTACTGCAACTAATGAAAAACTGTTTTTT. It encodes CASSLMATATNEKLFF.

The J gene is TRBJ2-7, the V gene TRBV5-1; D is possibly TRBD2 (5 bases). CDR1 is SGHRS, CDR2 YFSETQ, per germline. The CDR3 length is 14 residues. V lost 2 bases, J lost 4 bases, and 13 bases lay in between. For the CDR3, the DNA is TGCGCCAGCAGCTTAGGGAGTTCGGGGTACGAGCAGTACTTC. It yields the protein CASSLGSSGYEQYF.

The chain has TRBV9 and TRBJ1-2, with TRBD1 matching 8 bases. The trim removed 4 bases at V and 5 bases at J, leaving 4 bases unmatched. Germline V gene lookup returns CDR1 SGDLS and CDR2 YYNGEE. The CDR3 is 13 amino acids. CDR3 in amino acids: CASSRQGRYGYTF. CDR3 DNA: TGTGCCAGCAGCCGACAGGGGAGGTATGGCTACACCTTC.

Note on this clone: The sample has other DNA sequences that encode this CDR3 too. The chain recombines TRBV6-1 with TRBJ1-5; 7 bases align to TRBD1. V shed 4 bases and J 7 bases; nucleotides not matched to a gene: 1. Per the germline V gene, CDR1 is MNHNS and CDR2 is SASEGT. The CDR3 consists of 12 residues. DNA for the CDR3: TGTGCCAGCAGTGGACAGGGACAGCCCCAGCATTTT. Its translation: CASSGQGQPQHF.

This sequence joins TRBV5-1 and TRBJ2-6, with TRBD1 as a possible D gene (6 bases). The germline V gene has CDR1 SGHRS and CDR2 YFSETQ. The V gene lost 0 bases and the J gene lost 0 bases, with 19 bases spanning the gap. CDR3 length equals 20 residues. In nucleotides, the CDR3 is TGCGCCAGCAGCTTGGTCCCACAGGGTGTAGACCGCTCTGGGGCCAACGTCCTGACTTTC. Residues: CASSLVPQGVDRSGANVLTF.

V is TRBV5-1 and J is TRBJ2-7; the D is unclear. The CDR3 covers 17 residues. Looked up from germline, CDR1 is SGHRS and CDR2 is YFSETQ. The V gene lost 0 bases and the J gene lost 2 bases, with 18 bases spanning the gap. The CDR3 DNA sequence: TGCGCCAGCAGCTTGGGCTTTATCATATGTGCTCCCTACGAGCAGTACTTC. Its protein is CASSLGFIICAPYEQYF. Drawing the rest from reference TRBV5-1 and TRBJ2-7, the complete variable domain is KAGVTQTPRYLIKTRGQQVTLSCSPISGHRSVSWYQQTPGQGLQFLFEYFSETQRNKGNFPGRFSGRQFSNSRSEMNVSTLELGDSALYLCASSLGFIICAPYEQYFGPGTRLTVT.

As for this clone: Other DNA sequences in this sample translate to the same CDR3. CDR3 sequence reads: CASSVASGANTGELFF. DNA for the CDR3: TGTGCCAGCAGCGTTGCTAGCGGGGCGAACACCGGGGAGCTGTTTTTT. The genes are TRBV9 and TRBJ2-2, with 9 bases lining up with TRBD2. The germline gives CDR1 SGDLS, CDR2 YYNGEE. Germline trimming cut 2 bases from V and 0 bases from J; bases unmatched to any gene: 2. The CDR3 runs to 16 residues.

The chain combines TRBV18 with TRBJ2-1, with 7 bases lining up with TRBD1. Trimming took 6 bases from V and 4 from J; bases not matched to a gene: 0. The germline V gene encodes CDR1 KGHSH and CDR2 LQKENI. This CDR3 contains 12 residues. CDR3 DNA sequence: TGTGCCAGCTCGGACAGGTACAATGAGCAGTTCTTC. Translating it yields CASSDRYNEQFF.